A selection of T cell receptor beta chains follows, all from one sample in a study of blood T cell repertoires in COVID-19. TCRdb's table, derived via immunoSEQ multiplex PCR, lists solely in-frame clones and lacks some. The sample gives 55,000 to 85,000 clones, 81% of which show up once; approximately 0.83% is in the top ten. The sequencing sample was made of peripheral blood. All receptors come from a woman in her 70s with acute or convalescent COVID-19. Both conserved end residues are part of each CDR3. A D gene is named only where the DNA matches it firmly. Clone size is not always given. Where it is, it says once, few, many or a class for expanded clones.

J gene: TRBJ1-6
clone size: -
D gene: -
V gene: TRBV2
CDR3 DNA: TGTGCCAGCAAGGGAGCGGCCGACTATAATTCACCCCTCCACTTT
CDR3 protein: CASKGAADYNSPLHF

J gene: TRBJ2-5
clone size: -
D gene: -
V gene: TRBV11-3
CDR3 DNA: TGTGCCAGCAGCTGGAGGGAACAAGAGACCCAGTACTTC
CDR3 protein: CASSWREQETQYF

J gene: TRBJ2-2
clone size: once
D gene: TRBD1
V gene: TRBV5-1
CDR3 DNA: TGCGCCAGCAGCTTGCCAGGGGGCGATACCGGGGAGCTGTTTTTT
CDR3 protein: CASSLPGGDTGELFF

J gene: TRBJ2-3
clone size: -
D gene: -
V gene: TRBV6-5
CDR3 DNA: TGTGCCAGCAGTTCAGACTATGCTGGAGATACGCAGTATTTT
CDR3 protein: CASSSDYAGDTQYF

J gene: TRBJ1-3
clone size: -
D gene: TRBD1
V gene: TRBV9
CDR3 DNA: TGTGCCAGCAGCGCGACAGGGTTACCTGGAAACACCATATATTTT
CDR3 protein: CASSATGLPGNTIYF

J gene: TRBJ2-1
clone size: -
D gene: -
V gene: TRBV14
CDR3 DNA: TGTGCCAGCAGCCCAAGGATTTCACGGGATTGGACCTACAATGAGCAGTTCTTC
CDR3 protein: CASSPRISRDWTYNEQFF

J gene: TRBJ1-2
clone size: -
D gene: TRBD1
V gene: TRBV30
CDR3 DNA: TGTGCCTGGAGTGTGACGGGACAGATCGGCTACACCTTC
CDR3 protein: CAWSVTGQIGYTF

J gene: TRBJ2-3
clone size: -
D gene: TRBD1
V gene: TRBV7-6
CDR3 DNA: TGTGCCAGCAGCCGGACAGGGGGACACTCAGATACGCAGTATTTT
CDR3 protein: CASSRTGGHSDTQYF

J gene: TRBJ2-2
clone size: few
D gene: -
V gene: TRBV9
CDR3 DNA: TGTGCCAGCAGCGAAAGACAGACAACCGGGGAGCTGTTTTTT
CDR3 protein: CASSERQTTGELFF

J gene: TRBJ2-3
clone size: -
D gene: -
V gene: TRBV19
CDR3 DNA: TGTGCCAGTAGGGACACTAGCACAGATACGCAGTATTTT
CDR3 protein: CASRDTSTDTQYF

J gene: TRBJ2-3
clone size: -
D gene: TRBD2
V gene: TRBV19
CDR3 DNA: TGTGCCAGTAGTCAGCCGGGACTACAGTATTTT
CDR3 protein: CASSQPGLQYF

J gene: TRBJ1-3
clone size: once
D gene: -
V gene: TRBV6-1
CDR3 DNA: TGTGCCAGCAGTGAATCCGAGAACACCATATATTTT
CDR3 protein: CASSESENTIYF

J gene: TRBJ2-2
clone size: -
D gene: -
V gene: TRBV5-1
CDR3 DNA: TGCGCCAGCAGCTTGGCCGCAGGGTTGGGTAACACCGGGGAGCTGTTTTTT
CDR3 protein: CASSLAAGLGNTGELFF

J gene: TRBJ2-1
clone size: -
D gene: -
V gene: TRBV7-6
CDR3 DNA: TGTGCCAGCAGCCTACTCGATGAGCAGTTCTTC
CDR3 protein: CASSLLDEQFF

J gene: TRBJ1-2
clone size: -
D gene: -
V gene: TRBV28
CDR3 DNA: TGTGCCAGCAGCCCCGCTAACTATGGCTACACCTTC
CDR3 protein: CASSPANYGYTF

J gene: TRBJ1-1
clone size: -
D gene: TRBD1
V gene: TRBV6-5
CDR3 DNA: TGTGCCAGCAGTCGGGGACAGGCACTCACTGAAGCTTTCTTT
CDR3 protein: CASSRGQALTEAFF

J gene: TRBJ1-6
clone size: -
D gene: -
V gene: TRBV3-1/TRBV3-2
CDR3 DNA: TGTGCCAGCAGCCAAGTACCAGACTCCTATAATTCACCCCTCCACTTT
CDR3 protein: CASSQVPDSYNSPLHF

J gene: TRBJ1-5
clone size: few
D gene: TRBD1
V gene: TRBV2
CDR3 DNA: TGTGCCAGCAGTCAGGACGGACAGGTCCATCAGCCCCAGCATTTT
CDR3 protein: CASSQDGQVHQPQHF

J gene: TRBJ1-4
clone size: medium-sized
D gene: TRBD1
V gene: TRBV19
CDR3 DNA: TGTGCCAGTAGTAAAACCGGGACAGAGGCTAATGAAAAACTGTTTTTT
CDR3 protein: CASSKTGTEANEKLFF

J gene: TRBJ1-1
clone size: once
D gene: -
V gene: TRBV27
CDR3 DNA: TGTGCCAGCAGTTTAGGATTTAGCGGGTACACTGAAGCTTTCTTT
CDR3 protein: CASSLGFSGYTEAFF

J gene: TRBJ1-6
clone size: -
D gene: TRBD1
V gene: TRBV5-1
CDR3 DNA: TGCGCCAGCAGGCCTACAGGGGGCGCTGATTCACCCCTCCACTTT
CDR3 protein: CASRPTGGADSPLHF

J gene: TRBJ2-1
clone size: -
D gene: TRBD2
V gene: TRBV10-3
CDR3 DNA: TGTGCCATCAGTGAGTCGGCCAGCGGGGTCTACAATGAGCAGTTCTTC
CDR3 protein: CAISESASGVYNEQFF

J gene: TRBJ1-5
clone size: -
D gene: TRBD1
V gene: TRBV18
CDR3 DNA: TGTGCCAGCTCACCGCAGGGGGCTGAGGCCCAGCATTTT
CDR3 protein: CASSPQGAEAQHF

J gene: TRBJ1-6
clone size: -
D gene: -
V gene: TRBV6-5
CDR3 DNA: TGTGCCAGCAGTTACTCGATAAGGGGAAATTCACCCCTCCACTTT
CDR3 protein: CASSYSIRGNSPLHF

J gene: TRBJ2-7
clone size: few
D gene: -
V gene: TRBV19
CDR3 DNA: TGTGCCAGTAGTAGTCAGGGGAGTACCTACGAGCAGTACTTC
CDR3 protein: CASSSQGSTYEQYF

J gene: TRBJ2-2
clone size: -
D gene: TRBD2
V gene: TRBV11-2
CDR3 DNA: TGTGCCAGCAGCTTTCTAGCGGGAGGTCTTGGCGGGGAGCTGTTTTTT
CDR3 protein: CASSFLAGGLGGELFF

J gene: TRBJ2-1
clone size: -
D gene: -
V gene: TRBV2
CDR3 DNA: TGTGCCAGCAGTGGGACAGTGGGCAATGAGCAGTTCTTC
CDR3 protein: CASSGTVGNEQFF

J gene: TRBJ1-2
clone size: -
D gene: -
V gene: TRBV6-5
CDR3 DNA: TGTGCCAGCAGTTACGACAGTAACTATGGCTACACCTTC
CDR3 protein: CASSYDSNYGYTF

J gene: TRBJ1-5
clone size: -
D gene: TRBD1
V gene: TRBV19
CDR3 DNA: TGTGCCAGTCGCTGGACAGGGCATGATCAGCCCCAGCATTTT
CDR3 protein: CASRWTGHDQPQHF

J gene: TRBJ1-1
clone size: -
D gene: TRBD1
V gene: TRBV7-4
CDR3 DNA: TGTGCCAGCAGCTCCCTCAGGGGGCGGGAAACTGAAGCTTTCTTT
CDR3 protein: CASSSLRGRETEAFF

J gene: TRBJ1-3
clone size: -
D gene: -
V gene: TRBV4-2
CDR3 DNA: TGTGCCAGCAGCCAAGTTATTGAGGGCCCCTCTGGAAACACCATATATTTT
CDR3 protein: CASSQVIEGPSGNTIYF

J gene: TRBJ2-1
clone size: few
D gene: -
V gene: TRBV11-1
CDR3 DNA: TGTGCCAGCAGCAGGGATCAGGGGAATGAGCAGTTCTTC
CDR3 protein: CASSRDQGNEQFF

J gene: TRBJ2-2
clone size: -
D gene: -
V gene: TRBV9
CDR3 DNA: TGTGCCAGCAGCGTATTCTCCAGGGGCACCGGGGAGCTGTTTTTT
CDR3 protein: CASSVFSRGTGELFF

J gene: TRBJ1-2
clone size: -
D gene: -
V gene: TRBV29-1
CDR3 DNA: TGCAGCGTTGAAGACGAGCGACTTGGGGGCTACACCTTC
CDR3 protein: CSVEDERLGGYTF

J gene: TRBJ2-7
clone size: few
D gene: TRBD1
V gene: TRBV7-2
CDR3 DNA: TGTGCCAGCAGCTCAACCGGGACAGTTTACTACGAGCAGTACTTC
CDR3 protein: CASSSTGTVYYEQYF

J gene: TRBJ1-4
clone size: many
D gene: TRBD1
V gene: TRBV2
CDR3 DNA: TGTGCCAGCACGGACAGGGCTAATGAAAAACTGTTTTTT
CDR3 protein: CASTDRANEKLFF

J gene: TRBJ2-1
clone size: -
D gene: -
V gene: TRBV7-3
CDR3 DNA: TGTGCCAGCAGCTTGACGCCGTCTCGCAGGGAGCAGTTCTTC
CDR3 protein: CASSLTPSRREQFF

J gene: TRBJ2-3
clone size: -
D gene: TRBD2
V gene: TRBV4-3
CDR3 DNA: TGCGCCAGCAGCCAAGATTATAGCGGGGCCACAGGGGATACGCAGTATTTT
CDR3 protein: CASSQDYSGATGDTQYF

J gene: TRBJ2-1
clone size: few
D gene: TRBD1
V gene: TRBV27
CDR3 DNA: TGTGCCAGCAGTTCCCCAAGGGACAGGGGCCCCTACAATGAGCAGTTCTTC
CDR3 protein: CASSSPRDRGPYNEQFF

J gene: TRBJ2-7
clone size: -
D gene: TRBD1
V gene: TRBV24-1
CDR3 DNA: TGTGCCACCAGTGAGACAGGGTCAGGGGCCTACGAGCAGTACTTC
CDR3 protein: CATSETGSGAYEQYF

J gene: TRBJ1-1
clone size: -
D gene: -
V gene: TRBV5-5
CDR3 DNA: TGTGCCAGCAGCTTACAGGTTATGAACACTGAAGCTTTCTTT
CDR3 protein: CASSLQVMNTEAFF

J gene: TRBJ2-3
clone size: -
D gene: TRBD2
V gene: TRBV7-2
CDR3 DNA: TGTGCCAGCAGCTTAGACCGTAGCGGGGGGGGCACAGATACGCAGTATTTT
CDR3 protein: CASSLDRSGGGTDTQYF

J gene: TRBJ2-1
clone size: -
D gene: TRBD1
V gene: TRBV19
CDR3 DNA: TGTGCCAGTAGCCCCTCCCCCGGGACAGGGTTCGGCTACAATGAGCAGTTCTTC
CDR3 protein: CASSPSPGTGFGYNEQFF

J gene: TRBJ2-3
clone size: once
D gene: TRBD2
V gene: TRBV29-1
CDR3 DNA: TGCACCGGTTCGGGACTAGCGGACACAGATACGCAGTATTTT
CDR3 protein: CTGSGLADTDTQYF

J gene: TRBJ2-5
clone size: -
D gene: TRBD2
V gene: TRBV29-1
CDR3 DNA: TGCAGCGTCACTAGCGGGTCATACCAAGAGACCCAGTACTTC
CDR3 protein: CSVTSGSYQETQYF

J gene: TRBJ2-1
clone size: -
D gene: -
V gene: TRBV3-1/TRBV3-2
CDR3 DNA: TGTGCCAGCAGCCAGAGGACAAACAATGAGCAGTTCTTC
CDR3 protein: CASSQRTNNEQFF

J gene: TRBJ2-3
clone size: -
D gene: TRBD2
V gene: TRBV7-2
CDR3 DNA: TGTGCCAGCAGCTTGGGACTAGCGGGGGGGCCAACGAACACAGATACGCAGTATTTT
CDR3 protein: CASSLGLAGGPTNTDTQYF

J gene: TRBJ2-5
clone size: -
D gene: -
V gene: TRBV19
CDR3 DNA: TGTGCCAGTGGGATGGGGGGGGCTCAAGAGACCCAGTACTTC
CDR3 protein: CASGMGGAQETQYF

J gene: TRBJ1-5
clone size: -
D gene: -
V gene: TRBV15
CDR3 DNA: TGTGCCACCAGCAGAGATCAGGGTGGCAATCAGCCCCAGCATTTT
CDR3 protein: CATSRDQGGNQPQHF

J gene: TRBJ2-7
clone size: -
D gene: -
V gene: TRBV6-5
CDR3 DNA: TGTGCCAGCAGTTACAACCTAGAAGCCTACGAGCAGTACTTC
CDR3 protein: CASSYNLEAYEQYF

J gene: TRBJ2-3
clone size: few
D gene: TRBD2
V gene: TRBV7-2
CDR3 DNA: TGTGCCAGCAGCTTAGTGGCTAGCGGGGGTAGGGATACGCAGTATTTT
CDR3 protein: CASSLVASGGRDTQYF

J gene: TRBJ2-7
clone size: -
D gene: TRBD1
V gene: TRBV6-1
CDR3 DNA: TGTGCCAGCAGTGAAATACAGACAGGGTCAGACGAGCAGTACTTC
CDR3 protein: CASSEIQTGSDEQYF

J gene: TRBJ2-2
clone size: once
D gene: -
V gene: TRBV25-1
CDR3 DNA: TGTGCCAGCAGAGGCGCTAGTGCCGCCGGGGAGCTGTTTTTT
CDR3 protein: CASRGASAAGELFF